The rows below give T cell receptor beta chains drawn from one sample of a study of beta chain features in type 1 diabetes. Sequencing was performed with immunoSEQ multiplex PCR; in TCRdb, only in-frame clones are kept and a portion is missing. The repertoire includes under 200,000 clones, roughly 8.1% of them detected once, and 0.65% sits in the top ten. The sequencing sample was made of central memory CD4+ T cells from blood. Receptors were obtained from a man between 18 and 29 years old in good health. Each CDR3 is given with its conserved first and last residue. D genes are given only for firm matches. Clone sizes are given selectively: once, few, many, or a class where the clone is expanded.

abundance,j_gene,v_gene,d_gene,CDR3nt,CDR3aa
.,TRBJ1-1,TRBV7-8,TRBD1,TGTGCCAGCAGCCTGGGACAGGCCGGGTGGGACACTGAAGCTTTCTTT,CASSLGQAGWDTEAFF
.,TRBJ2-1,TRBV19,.,TGTGCCAGTACGTTACAGGGATCCAGTGAGCAGTTCTTC,CASTLQGSSEQFF
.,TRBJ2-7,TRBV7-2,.,TGTGCCAGCAGCCAACTGGGCGGGGGCAATCGCGAGCAGTACTTC,CASSQLGGGNREQYF
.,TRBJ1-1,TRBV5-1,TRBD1,TGCGCCAGCAGCAGATTTGGACAGGGTGGAGAAGCTTTCTTT,CASSRFGQGGEAFF
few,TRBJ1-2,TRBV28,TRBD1,TGTGCCAGCAGTTTGCCCCGGACAGGGTTTGGCTACACCTTC,CASSLPRTGFGYTF
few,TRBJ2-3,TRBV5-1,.,TGCGCCAGCAGCTTACAGAGAGAAGATACGCAGTATTTT,CASSLQREDTQYF
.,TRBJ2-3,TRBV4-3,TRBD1,TGCGCCAGCAGCTACTCCGGGACAGAGGCAGATACGCAGTATTTT,CASSYSGTEADTQYF
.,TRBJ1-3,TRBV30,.,TGTGCCTGGAGTGCTAATGGGGGCAACACCATATATTTT,CAWSANGGNTIYF
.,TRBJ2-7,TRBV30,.,TGTGCCTGGAGGAGGCAGGGCCCCTACGAGCAGTACTTC,CAWRRQGPYEQYF
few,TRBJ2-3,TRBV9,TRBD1,TGTGCCAGCAGCGTAGCTCCACAGGGGAGCACAGATACGCAGTATTTT,CASSVAPQGSTDTQYF